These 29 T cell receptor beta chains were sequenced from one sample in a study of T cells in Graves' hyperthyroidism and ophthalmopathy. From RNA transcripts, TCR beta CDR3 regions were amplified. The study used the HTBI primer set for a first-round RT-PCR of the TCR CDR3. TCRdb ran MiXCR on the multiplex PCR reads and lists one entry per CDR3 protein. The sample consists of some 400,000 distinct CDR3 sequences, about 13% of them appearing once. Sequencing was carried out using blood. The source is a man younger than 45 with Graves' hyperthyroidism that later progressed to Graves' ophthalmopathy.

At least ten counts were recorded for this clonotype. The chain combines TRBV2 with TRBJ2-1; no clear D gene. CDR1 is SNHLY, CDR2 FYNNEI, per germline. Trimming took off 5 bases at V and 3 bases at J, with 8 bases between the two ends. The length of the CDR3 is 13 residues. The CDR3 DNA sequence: TGTGCCAGCAGTAAACTAATCTACAATGAGCAGTTCTTC. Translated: CASSKLIYNEQFF.

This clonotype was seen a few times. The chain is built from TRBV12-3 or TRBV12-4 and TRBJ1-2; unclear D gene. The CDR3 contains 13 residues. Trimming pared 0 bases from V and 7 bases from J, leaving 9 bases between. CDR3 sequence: CASSLATNGGYTF. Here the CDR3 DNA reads TGTGCCAGCAGTTTAGCGACAAATGGTGGCTACACCTTC.

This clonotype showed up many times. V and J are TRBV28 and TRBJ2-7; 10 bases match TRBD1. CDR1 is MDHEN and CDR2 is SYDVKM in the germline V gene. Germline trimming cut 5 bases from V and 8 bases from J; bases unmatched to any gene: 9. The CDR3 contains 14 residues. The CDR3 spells CASSPNPGQGKQYF. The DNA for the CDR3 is TGTGCCAGCAGTCCAAACCCGGGACAGGGGAAGCAGTACTTC.

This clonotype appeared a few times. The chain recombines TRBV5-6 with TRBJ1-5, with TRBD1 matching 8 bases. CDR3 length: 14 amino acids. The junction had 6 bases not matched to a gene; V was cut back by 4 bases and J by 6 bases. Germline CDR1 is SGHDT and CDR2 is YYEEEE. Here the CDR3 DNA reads TGTGCCAGCAGCCAAGACAGGGGTAGTCAGCCCCAGCATTTT. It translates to CASSQDRGSQPQHF.

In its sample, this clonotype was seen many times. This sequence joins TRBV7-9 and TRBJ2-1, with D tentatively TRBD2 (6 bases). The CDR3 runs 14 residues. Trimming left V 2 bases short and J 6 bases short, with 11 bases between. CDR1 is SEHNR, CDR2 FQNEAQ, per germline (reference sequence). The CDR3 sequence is CASSLQTSRNEQFF. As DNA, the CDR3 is TGTGCCAGCAGCTTACAGACTAGTCGCAATGAGCAGTTCTTC.

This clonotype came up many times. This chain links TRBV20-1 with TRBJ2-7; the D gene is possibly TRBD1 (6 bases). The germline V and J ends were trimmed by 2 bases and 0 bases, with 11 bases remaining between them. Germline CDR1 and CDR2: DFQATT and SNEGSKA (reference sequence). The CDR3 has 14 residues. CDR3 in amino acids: CSARRRGSSYEQYF. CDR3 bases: TGCAGTGCTAGAAGAAGGGGGAGCTCCTACGAGCAGTACTTC.

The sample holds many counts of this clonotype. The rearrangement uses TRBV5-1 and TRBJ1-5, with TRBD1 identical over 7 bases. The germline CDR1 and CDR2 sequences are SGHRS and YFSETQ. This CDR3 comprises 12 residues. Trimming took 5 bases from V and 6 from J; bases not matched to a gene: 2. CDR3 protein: CASRSGGQPQHF. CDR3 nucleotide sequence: TGCGCCAGCAGGTCAGGGGGTCAGCCCCAGCATTTT.

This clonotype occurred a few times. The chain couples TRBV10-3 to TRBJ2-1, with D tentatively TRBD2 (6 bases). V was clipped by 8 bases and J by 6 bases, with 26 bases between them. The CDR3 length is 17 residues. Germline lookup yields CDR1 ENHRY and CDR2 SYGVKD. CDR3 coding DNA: TGTGCCATCGGAGGGGTCGGGGGATGGAGAACAGGCAATGAGCAGTTCTTC. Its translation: CAIGGVGGWRTGNEQFF.

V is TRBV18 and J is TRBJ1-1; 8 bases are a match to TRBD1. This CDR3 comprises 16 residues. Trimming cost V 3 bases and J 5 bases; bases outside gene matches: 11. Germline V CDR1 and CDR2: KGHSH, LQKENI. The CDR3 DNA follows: TGTGCCAGCTCACCCACAGGGGGGGTGATTTTGACTGAAGCTTTCTTT. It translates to CASSPTGGVILTEAFF.

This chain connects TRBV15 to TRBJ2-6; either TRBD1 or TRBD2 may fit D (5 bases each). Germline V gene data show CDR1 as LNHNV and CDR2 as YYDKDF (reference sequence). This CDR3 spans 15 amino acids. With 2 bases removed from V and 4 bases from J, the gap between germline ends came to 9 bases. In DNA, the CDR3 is TGTGCCACCAGCAGACAGGGAGCAGGGGCCAACGTCCTGACTTTC. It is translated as CATSRQGAGANVLTF.

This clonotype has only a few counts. The CDR3 DNA follows: TGCAGCGTTGAATCTACAGACACCTTC. Its protein is CSVESTDTF. V usage is TRBV29-1 and J usage is TRBJ1-2; the D is unclear. Looked up from germline, CDR1 is SQVTM and CDR2 is ANQGSEA. This CDR3 is 9 amino acids long. Trimming took off 2 bases at V and 12 bases at J, with 7 bases between the two ends. Full variable domain (rest looked up from reference TRBV29-1 and TRBJ1-2): SAVISQKPSRDICQRGTSLTIQCQVDSQVTMMFWYRQQPGQSLTLIATANQGSEATYESGFVIDKFPISRPNLTFSTLTVSNMSPEDSSIYLCSVESTDTFGSGTRLTVV.

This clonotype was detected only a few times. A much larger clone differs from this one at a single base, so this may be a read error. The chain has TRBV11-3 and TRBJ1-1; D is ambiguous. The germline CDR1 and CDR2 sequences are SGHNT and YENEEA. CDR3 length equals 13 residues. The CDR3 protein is CAGSLGPSNEAFF. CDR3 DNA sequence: TGTGCCGGCAGCTTAGGGCCCTCTAATGAAGCTTTCTTT.

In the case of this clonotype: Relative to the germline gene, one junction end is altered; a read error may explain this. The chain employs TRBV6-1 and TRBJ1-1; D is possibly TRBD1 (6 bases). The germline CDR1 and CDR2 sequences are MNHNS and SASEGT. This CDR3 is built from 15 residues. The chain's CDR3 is CASNEKDVQGRVAFF. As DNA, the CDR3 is TGTGCCAGCAATGAAAAGGATGTACAGGGTAGGGTAGCTTTCTTT.

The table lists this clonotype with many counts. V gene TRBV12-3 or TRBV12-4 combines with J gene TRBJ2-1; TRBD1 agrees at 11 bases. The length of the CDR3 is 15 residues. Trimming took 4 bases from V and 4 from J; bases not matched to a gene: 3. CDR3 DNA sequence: TGTGCCAGCAGTTCGGGGACAGGGGGATACAATGAGCAGTTCTTC. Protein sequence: CASSSGTGGYNEQFF.

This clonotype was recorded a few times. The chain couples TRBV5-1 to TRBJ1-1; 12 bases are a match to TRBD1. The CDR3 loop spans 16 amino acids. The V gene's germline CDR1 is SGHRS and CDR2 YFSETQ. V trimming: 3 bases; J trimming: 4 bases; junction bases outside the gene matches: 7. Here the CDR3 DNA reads TGCGCCAGCAGCTGGACCGGGACAGGGGGCTTCACTGAAGCTTTCTTT. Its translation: CASSWTGTGGFTEAFF.

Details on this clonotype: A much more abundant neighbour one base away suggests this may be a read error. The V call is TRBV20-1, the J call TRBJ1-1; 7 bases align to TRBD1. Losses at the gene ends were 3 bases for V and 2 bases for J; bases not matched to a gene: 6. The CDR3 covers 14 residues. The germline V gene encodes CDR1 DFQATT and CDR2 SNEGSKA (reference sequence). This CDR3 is CSARTTGRNTEAFF. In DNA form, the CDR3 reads TGCAGTGCTAGGACGACAGGGAGAAACACTGAAGCTTTCTTT.

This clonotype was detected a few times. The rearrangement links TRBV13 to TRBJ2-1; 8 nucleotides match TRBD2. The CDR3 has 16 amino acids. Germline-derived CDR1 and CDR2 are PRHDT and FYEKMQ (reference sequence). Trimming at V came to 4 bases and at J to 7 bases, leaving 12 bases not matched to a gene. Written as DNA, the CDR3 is TGTGCCAGCAGCTCCCCCCCGGGGGGGGGAGGGAATGAGCAGTTCTTC. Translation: CASSSPPGGGGNEQFF.

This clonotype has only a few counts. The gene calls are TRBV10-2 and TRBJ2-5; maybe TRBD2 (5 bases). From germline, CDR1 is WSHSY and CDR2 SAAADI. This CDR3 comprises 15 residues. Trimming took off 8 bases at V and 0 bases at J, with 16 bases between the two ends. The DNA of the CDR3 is TGCGCCAGCCTTTCGGGTAGGGAGTACCAAGAGACCCAGTACTTC. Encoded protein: CASLSGREYQETQYF.

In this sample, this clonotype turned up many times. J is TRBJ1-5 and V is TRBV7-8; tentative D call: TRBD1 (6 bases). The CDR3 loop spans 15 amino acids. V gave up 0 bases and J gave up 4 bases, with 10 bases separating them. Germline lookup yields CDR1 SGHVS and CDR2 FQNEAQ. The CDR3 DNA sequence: TGTGCCAGCAGCTTAGCGCCCAGGGGTAATCAGCCCCAGCATTTT. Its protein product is CASSLAPRGNQPQHF. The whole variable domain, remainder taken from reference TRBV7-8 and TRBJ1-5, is GAGVSQSPRYKVAKRGQDVALRCDPISGHVSLFWYQQALGQGPEFLTYFQNEAQLDKSGLPSDRFFAERPEGSVSTLKIQRTQQEDSAVYLCASSLAPRGNQPQHFGDGTRLSIL.

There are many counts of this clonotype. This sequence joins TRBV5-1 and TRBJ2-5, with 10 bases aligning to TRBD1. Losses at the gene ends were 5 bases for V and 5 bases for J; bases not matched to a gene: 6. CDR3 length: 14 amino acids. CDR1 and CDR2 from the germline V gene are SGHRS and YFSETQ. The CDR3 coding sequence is TGCGCCAGCAGACCGACAGGGGGCGAGGAGACCCAGTACTTC. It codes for CASRPTGGEETQYF.

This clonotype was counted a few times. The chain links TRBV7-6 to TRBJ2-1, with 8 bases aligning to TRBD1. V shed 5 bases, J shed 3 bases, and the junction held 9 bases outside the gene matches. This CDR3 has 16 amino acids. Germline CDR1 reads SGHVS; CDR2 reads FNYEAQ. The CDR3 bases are TGTGCCAGCAGCGGGGGGCCAGGGGGCGGCTACAATGAGCAGTTCTTC. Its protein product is CASSGGPGGGYNEQFF.

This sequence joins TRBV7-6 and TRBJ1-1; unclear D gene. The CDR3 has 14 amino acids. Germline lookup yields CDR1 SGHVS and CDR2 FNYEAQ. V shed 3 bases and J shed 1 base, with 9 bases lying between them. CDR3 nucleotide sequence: TGTGCCAGCAGCTTTGGAAACAAGAACACTGAAGCTTTCTTT. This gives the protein CASSFGNKNTEAFF. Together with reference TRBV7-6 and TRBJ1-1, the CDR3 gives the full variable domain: GAGVSQSPRYKVTKRGQDVALRCDPISGHVSLYWYRQALGQGPEFLTYFNYEAQQDKSGLPNDRFSAERPEGSISTLTIQRTEQRDSAMYRCASSFGNKNTEAFFGQGTRLTVV.

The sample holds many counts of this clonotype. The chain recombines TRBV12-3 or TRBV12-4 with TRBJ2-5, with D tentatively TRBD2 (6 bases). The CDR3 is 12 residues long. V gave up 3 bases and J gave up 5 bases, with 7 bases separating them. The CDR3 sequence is CASSLEGETQYF. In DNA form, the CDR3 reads TGTGCCAGCAGTTTGGAGGGGGAGACCCAGTACTTC.

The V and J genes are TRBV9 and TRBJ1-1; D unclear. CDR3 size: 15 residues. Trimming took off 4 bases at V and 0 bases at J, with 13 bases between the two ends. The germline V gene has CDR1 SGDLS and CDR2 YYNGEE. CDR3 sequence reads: CASSLRAGMNTEAFF. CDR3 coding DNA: TGTGCCAGCAGCCTCCGGGCAGGCATGAACACTGAAGCTTTCTTT.

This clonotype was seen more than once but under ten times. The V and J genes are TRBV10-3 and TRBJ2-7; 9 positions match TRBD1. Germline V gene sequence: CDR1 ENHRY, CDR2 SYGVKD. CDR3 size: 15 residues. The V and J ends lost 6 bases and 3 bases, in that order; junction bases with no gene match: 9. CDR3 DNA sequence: TGTGCCATCAGCGAGACAGGGGGAATCTACTACGAGCAGTACTTC. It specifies CAISETGGIYYEQYF.

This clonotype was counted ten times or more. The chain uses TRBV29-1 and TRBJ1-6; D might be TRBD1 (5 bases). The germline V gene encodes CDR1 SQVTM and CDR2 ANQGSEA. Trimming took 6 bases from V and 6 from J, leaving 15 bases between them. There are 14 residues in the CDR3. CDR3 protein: CSVRTGDGNSPLHF. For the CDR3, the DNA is TGCAGCGTCCGAACGGGGGACGGTAATTCACCCCTCCACTTT.

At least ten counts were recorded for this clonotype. The CDR3 nucleotides read TGTGCCAGCACTAGCGGGGAGACCCAGTACTTC. This sequence encodes CASTSGETQYF. The gene calls are TRBV6-1 and TRBJ2-5; 8 positions agree with TRBD2. Germline CDR1 MNHNS, CDR2 SASEGT. V shed 7 bases and J 5 bases; nucleotides not matched to a gene: 0. The CDR3 is made up of 11 amino acids.

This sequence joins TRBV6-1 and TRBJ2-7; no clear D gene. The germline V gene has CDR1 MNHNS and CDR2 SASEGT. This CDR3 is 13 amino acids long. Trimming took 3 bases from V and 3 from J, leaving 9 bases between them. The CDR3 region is CASSDRIGYEQYF. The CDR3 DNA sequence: TGTGCCAGCAGTGACAGGATTGGCTACGAGCAGTACTTC.

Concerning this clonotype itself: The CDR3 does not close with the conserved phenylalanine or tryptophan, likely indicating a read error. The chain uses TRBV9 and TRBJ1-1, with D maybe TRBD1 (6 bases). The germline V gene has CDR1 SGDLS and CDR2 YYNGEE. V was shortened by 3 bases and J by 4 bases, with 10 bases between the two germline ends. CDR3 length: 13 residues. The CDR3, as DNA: TGTGCCAGCAGCGCCGGGGGCAGCACTGAAGCTTTCCTT. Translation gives CASSAGGSTEAFL.